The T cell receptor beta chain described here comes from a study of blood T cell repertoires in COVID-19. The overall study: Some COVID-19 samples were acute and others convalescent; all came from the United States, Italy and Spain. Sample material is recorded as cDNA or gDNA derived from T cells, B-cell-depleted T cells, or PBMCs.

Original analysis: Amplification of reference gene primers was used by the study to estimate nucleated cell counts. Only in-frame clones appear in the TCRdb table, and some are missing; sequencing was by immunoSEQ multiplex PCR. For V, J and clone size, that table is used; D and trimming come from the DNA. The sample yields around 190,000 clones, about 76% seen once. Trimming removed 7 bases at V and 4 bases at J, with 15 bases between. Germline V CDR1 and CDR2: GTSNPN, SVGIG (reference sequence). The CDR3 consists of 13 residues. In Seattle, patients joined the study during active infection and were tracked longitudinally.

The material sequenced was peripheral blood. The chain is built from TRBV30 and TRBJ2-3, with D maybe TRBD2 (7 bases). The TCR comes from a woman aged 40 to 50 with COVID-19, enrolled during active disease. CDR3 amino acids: CASEGGLADTQYF. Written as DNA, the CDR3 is TGTGCCTCTGAGGGGGGGCTCGCAGATACGCAGTATTTT.